This is a list of T cell receptor beta chains from one sample in a study of T cell responses to AZD1222 COVID-19 vaccine. Profiled with immunoSEQ multiplex PCR; TCRdb holds only in-frame clones, not every one. The data show about 130,000 clones, approximately 88% seen once. Source: peripheral blood, taken 28 days after the second AZD1222 dose. These receptors came from an adult who received the AZD1222 COVID-19 vaccine. CDR3s include the opening cysteine and the closing phenylalanine or tryptophan. Each record gives: J gene, clone size, D gene, V gene, CDR3 protein, CDR3 DNA. D genes are given only for firm matches. A row's size may be missing; if present it is once, few, many or a size class.

>TRBJ2-5|.|.|TRBV20-1
CSAHRETQYF
TGCAGTGCTCACAGGGAGACCCAGTACTTC
>TRBJ2-6|.|.|TRBV9
CASSAPLIGANVLTF
TGTGCCAGCAGCGCGCCCCTAATTGGGGCCAACGTCCTGACTTTC
>TRBJ2-5|.|TRBD2|TRBV5-8
CASSSERGALETQYF
TGTGCCAGCAGCTCGGAGCGGGGGGCTTTGGAGACCCAGTACTTC
>TRBJ1-1|.|TRBD1|TRBV20-1
CSAQRTGEAFF
TGCAGTGCCCAACGGACAGGAGAAGCTTTCTTT
>TRBJ1-2|.|.|TRBV2
CASREGGYGYTF
TGTGCCAGCAGGGAGGGGGGCTATGGCTACACCTTC
>TRBJ1-2|.|.|TRBV6-5
CASSYIGGTNYGYTF
TGTGCCAGCAGTTACATTGGAGGGACTAACTATGGCTACACCTTC
>TRBJ1-3|once|TRBD1|TRBV10-3
CAIRGTGAGNTIYF
TGTGCCATCAGGGGGACAGGGGCTGGAAACACCATATATTTT
>TRBJ1-1|.|.|TRBV7-2
CASSVLNMAFF
TGTGCCAGCAGCGTATTGAATATGGCTTTCTTT
>TRBJ2-5|.|.|TRBV10-2
CASSGGAQETQYF
TGCGCCAGCAGTGGAGGGGCGCAAGAGACCCAGTACTTC
>TRBJ1-4|.|.|TRBV20-1
CSASDAVQGNEKLFF
TGCAGTGCTAGTGATGCTGTCCAGGGCAATGAAAAACTGTTTTTT
>TRBJ1-3|.|TRBD1|TRBV6-5
CASRDRFSGNTIYF
TGTGCCAGCAGGGACAGGTTCTCTGGAAACACCATATATTTT
>TRBJ1-1|.|TRBD1|TRBV28
CASVGRGPLVQAFF
TGTGCCAGCGTGGGCAGGGGGCCTCTGGTACAAGCTTTCTTT
>TRBJ1-5|.|.|TRBV5-1
CASSLGWDSNQPQHF
TGCGCCAGCAGCCTCGGATGGGACAGCAATCAGCCCCAGCATTTT
>TRBJ1-2|.|.|TRBV2
CASMIAVGYTF
TGTGCCAGCATGATAGCTGTTGGCTACACCTTC
>TRBJ2-1|.|TRBD2|TRBV29-1
CSGRTSGSKGGYNEQFF
TGCAGCGGTCGGACTAGCGGGAGTAAGGGGGGGTACAATGAGCAGTTCTTC
>TRBJ2-6|.|.|TRBV5-6
CASSRTIISGANVLTF
TGTGCCAGCAGCCGGACAATTATCTCTGGGGCCAACGTCCTGACTTTC
>TRBJ2-7|.|.|TRBV11-3
CASSPQPGENSYEQYF
TGTGCCAGCAGCCCGCAACCCGGTGAGAACTCCTACGAGCAGTACTTC
>TRBJ2-7|.|TRBD2|TRBV27
CAGGTGWLLGFGLAGGPLF
TGTGCCGGGGGGACAGGGTGGCTCCTGGGTTTCGGACTAGCGGGAGGGCCCCTCTTC
>TRBJ1-1|.|.|TRBV28
CASSLAVHPGTEAFF
TGTGCCAGCAGTTTAGCGGTGCACCCAGGGACTGAAGCTTTCTTT
>TRBJ1-2|.|.|TRBV6-5
CASSYSTDNYGYTF
TGTGCCAGCAGTTACTCGACAGACAACTATGGCTACACCTTC
>TRBJ2-2|.|TRBD1|TRBV2
CASGQGVTGELFF
TGTGCCTCAGGGCAGGGGGTAACCGGGGAGCTGTTTTTT
>TRBJ2-7|.|.|TRBV7-9
CASSPGTGHYEQYF
TGTGCCAGCAGTCCCGGGACTGGGCACTACGAGCAGTACTTC
>TRBJ2-7|once|TRBD1|TRBV6-2/TRBV6-3
CASRPTGAYEQYF
TGTGCCAGCAGACCTACAGGGGCCTACGAGCAGTACTTC
>TRBJ1-4|.|.|TRBV10-3
CAISDRGSTNEKLFF
TGTGCCATCAGTGATAGGGGCTCAACTAATGAAAAACTGTTTTTT
>TRBJ1-2|.|TRBD1|TRBV6-5
CASSFQPTGLGYTF
TGTGCCAGCAGTTTCCAACCGACAGGGCTTGGCTACACCTTC
>TRBJ1-2|once|.|TRBV5-1
CASSLGDIPYGYTF
TGCGCCAGCAGCTTGGGGGACATACCCTATGGCTACACCTTC
>TRBJ2-3|.|.|TRBV4-1
CASSQDISTDTQYF
TGCGCCAGCAGCCAGGACATCAGCACAGATACGCAGTATTTT
>TRBJ2-6|.|.|TRBV10-3
CAISGLGTLERAGANVLTF
TGTGCCATCAGTGGCCTCGGGACACTTGAAAGGGCTGGGGCCAACGTCCTGACTTTC
>TRBJ1-1|.|.|TRBV27
CASSSPPQGNTEAFF
TGTGCCAGCAGCAGTCCCCCACAGGGGAACACTGAAGCTTTCTTT
>TRBJ2-5|once|TRBD2|TRBV6-6
CASSPLSGGKETQYF
TGTGCCAGCAGTCCCTTGAGCGGGGGGAAAGAGACCCAGTACTTC
>TRBJ2-1|.|.|TRBV5-1
CASSLEQTEQFF
TGCGCCAGCAGCTTGGAGCAGACTGAGCAGTTCTTC
>TRBJ1-6|.|.|TRBV2
CASRRSPESPLHF
TGTGCCAGCAGACGATCACCAGAATCCCCCCTCCACTTT
>TRBJ2-5|.|TRBD2|TRBV10-3
CAIGTSGVWGETQYF
TGTGCCATCGGTACTAGCGGGGTTTGGGGAGAGACCCAGTACTTC